The rows below give T cell receptor beta chains drawn from one sample of a study of beta chain features in type 1 diabetes. Repertoires were generated with immunoSEQ multiplex PCR, while TCRdb's copy carries only in-frame clones and drops some. The data hold about 150,000 clones, with roughly 8% observed a single time. The sequenced sample was central memory CD4+ T cells from blood. Receptor source: a man aged 18 to 30 with type 1 diabetes. Both conserved end residues are trimmed from each CDR3.

j_gene	v_gene	CDR3aa
TRBJ2-1	TRBV4-1	ASSQDLPSGRLSSYNEQF
TRBJ2-5	TRBV4-1	ASSQVGGGNQETQY
TRBJ2-7	TRBV6-1	ASSESGGSVYEQY
TRBJ2-7	TRBV6-5	ASSVSGTGVGEQY
TRBJ1-6	TRBV30	ASRGYHNSPLH
TRBJ2-5	TRBV7-7	ASSRGREETQY
TRBJ2-7	TRBV11-2	ASSLAGSYEQY
TRBJ2-1	TRBV5-1	ASSVPGLAGGSINEQF
TRBJ1-3	TRBV9	ASSGQRGNTIY
TRBJ1-2	TRBV15	ATSRQGVGGYT
TRBJ1-1	TRBV20-1	SASEAPEAF
TRBJ2-3	TRBV10-3	AISLSGDSTDTQY
TRBJ2-3	TRBV4-1	ASSQNRGFSSTDTQY
TRBJ2-5	TRBV30	AEAAGTQETQY
TRBJ1-4	TRBV7-9	ASSLGQGALGNEKLF
TRBJ2-7	TRBV18	ASSPPSAQGAGEQY
TRBJ2-5	TRBV6-6	ASSQYGGETQY
TRBJ2-3	TRBV5-6	ASSLAQVGDTQY
TRBJ2-7	TRBV28	ASRGRDRVGEQY
TRBJ2-3	TRBV30	AWSFFGGRGTDTQY
TRBJ1-2	TRBV2	ASRGPGAEGYT
TRBJ1-6	TRBV7-2	ASSLPGDSPLH
TRBJ2-5	TRBV18	ASSPASSAQETQY
TRBJ1-2	TRBV5-1	ASSLQGKIYGYT
TRBJ2-7	TRBV9	ASSVGQGFRYEQY
TRBJ1-4	TRBV29-1	SVEDGGAEKLF
TRBJ2-5	TRBV29-1	SATGGRETQY
TRBJ2-3	TRBV30	AWSGGGHTQY
TRBJ2-1	TRBV10-3	AISEPAENEQF
TRBJ2-1	TRBV10-3	AISESGGGHNEQF
TRBJ1-2	TRBV5-1	ASSLEGTAQNYGYT
TRBJ2-2	TRBV2	ASSTEGLATGELF
TRBJ2-7	TRBV11-3	ASSFSFRSYEQY
TRBJ1-4	TRBV18	ASSFGQNEKLF
TRBJ2-5	TRBV28	ASSQGPQETQY
TRBJ1-1	TRBV4-3	ASSQSGGTEAF
TRBJ2-3	TRBV30	AWSLGGAGDTQY
TRBJ2-3	TRBV9	ASSGQGQVTDTQY
TRBJ2-6	TRBV6-5	ASSYVDSSGANVLT
TRBJ1-6	TRBV28	ASSTPLSAYNSPLH
TRBJ1-2	TRBV4-2	ASSQDLSRGDGYT
TRBJ2-7	TRBV19	ASSIAAESYEQY
TRBJ1-6	TRBV5-4	ASSLGATYNSPLH
TRBJ2-7	TRBV7-2	ASSLAPGQTEQY
TRBJ1-4	TRBV7-2	ASSPQGEKLF
TRBJ2-3	TRBV29-1	SGQYTDTQY
TRBJ2-5	TRBV28	ASSASSQETQY
TRBJ2-3	TRBV11-2	ASNPGSSDTQY
TRBJ2-6	TRBV15	ATSPTRTTGANVLT
TRBJ2-6	TRBV9	ASSVASRSSGANVLT
TRBJ1-3	TRBV29-1	SVEWKGRSGNTIY
TRBJ2-3	TRBV7-6	ASSLRAGGSTDTQY
TRBJ2-3	TRBV7-2	ASSLGPSPGDTQY
TRBJ2-1	TRBV5-1	ASSLARSSYNEQF
TRBJ1-1	TRBV2	ASTTRGGNTEAF
TRBJ1-6	TRBV14	ASSQQGLTLH
TRBJ2-1	TRBV15	ATSRAIEAGGDEQF
TRBJ1-6	TRBV5-4	ASSNKGYDSPLH